This TCR beta chain was documented in a study of blood T cell repertoires in COVID-19. For the study at large: Samples of COVID-19 (acute and convalescent) were obtained from the United States, Italy and Spain. T cells, B-cell-depleted T cells, or PBMCs supplied cDNA or gDNA.

Under the authors' procedure: Nucleated cell number was recorded as an estimate derived from reference gene primer amplification. Sequenced by immunoSEQ multiplex PCR; TCRdb stores in-frame clones only, minus some. V and J calls and clone size follow that table, whereas D and trimming were derived from the DNA. The sample has 150,000 or so clones; 70% to 85% are singletons. Sequenced sample: peripheral blood. The clonotype comes from a woman older than 75 with acute or convalescent COVID-19.

The CDR3 DNA sequence: TGTGCCAGCAGTTTATGGGGGGGGCTCAGAAACACTGAAGCTTTCTTT. This sequence encodes CASSLWGGLRNTEAFF. The genes are TRBV28 and TRBJ1-1; a possible D gene is TRBD1 (6 bases). The V end lost 0 bases, the J end lost 2 bases, and 13 bases lay between the germline ends. The CDR3 runs to 16 residues. Germline V gene data show CDR1 as MDHEN and CDR2 as SYDVKM.